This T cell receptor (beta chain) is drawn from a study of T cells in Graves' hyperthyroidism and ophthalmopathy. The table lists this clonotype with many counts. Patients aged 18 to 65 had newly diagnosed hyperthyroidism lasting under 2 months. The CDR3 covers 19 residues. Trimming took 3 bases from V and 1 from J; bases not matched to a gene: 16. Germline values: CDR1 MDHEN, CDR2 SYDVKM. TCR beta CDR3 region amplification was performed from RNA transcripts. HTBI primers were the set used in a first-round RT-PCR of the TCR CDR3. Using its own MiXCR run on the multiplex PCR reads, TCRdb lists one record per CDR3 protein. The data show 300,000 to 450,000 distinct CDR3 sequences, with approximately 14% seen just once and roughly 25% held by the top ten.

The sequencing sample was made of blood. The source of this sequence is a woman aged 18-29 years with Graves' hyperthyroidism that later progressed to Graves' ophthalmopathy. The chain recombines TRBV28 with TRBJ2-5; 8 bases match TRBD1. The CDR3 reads CASSFPTKGQGRFQETQYF. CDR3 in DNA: TGTGCCAGCAGTTTCCCGACTAAAGGACAGGGCCGATTCCAAGAGACCCAGTACTTC.